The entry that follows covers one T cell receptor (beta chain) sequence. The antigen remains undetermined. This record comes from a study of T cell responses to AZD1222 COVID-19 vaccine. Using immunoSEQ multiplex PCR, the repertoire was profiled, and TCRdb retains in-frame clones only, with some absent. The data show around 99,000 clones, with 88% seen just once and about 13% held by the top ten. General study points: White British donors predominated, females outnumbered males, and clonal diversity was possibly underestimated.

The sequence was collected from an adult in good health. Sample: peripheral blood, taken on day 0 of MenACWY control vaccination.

The CDR3 loop reads CASSQGTTALTEAFF. The CDR3 DNA is TGCGCCAGCAGCCAAGGGACAACGGCGCTGACTGAAGCTTTCTTT. The chain couples TRBV4-3 to TRBJ1-1; D possibly corresponds to TRBD1 (5 bases). Germline V gene sequence: CDR1 LGHNA, CDR2 YSLEER. The CDR3 contains 15 residues. V shed 1 base and J shed 5 bases, with 14 bases lying between them.